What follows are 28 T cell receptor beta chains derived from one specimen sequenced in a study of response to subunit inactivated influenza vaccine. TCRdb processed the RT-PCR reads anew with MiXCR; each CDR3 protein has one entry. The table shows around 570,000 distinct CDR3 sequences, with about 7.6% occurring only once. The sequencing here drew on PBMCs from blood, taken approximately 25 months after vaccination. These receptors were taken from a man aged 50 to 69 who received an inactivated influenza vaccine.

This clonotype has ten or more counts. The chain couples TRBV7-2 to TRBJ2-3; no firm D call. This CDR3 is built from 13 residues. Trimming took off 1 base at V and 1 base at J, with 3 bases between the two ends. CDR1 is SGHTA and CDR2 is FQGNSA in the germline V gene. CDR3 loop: CASSLGRTDTQYF. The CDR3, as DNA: TGTGCCAGCAGCTTAGGTCGCACAGATACGCAGTATTTT. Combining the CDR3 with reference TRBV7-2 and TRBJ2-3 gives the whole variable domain GAGVSQSPSNKVTEKGKDVELRCDPISGHTALYWYRQSLGQGLEFLIYFQGNSAPDKSGLPSDRFSAERTGGSVSTLTIQRTQQEDSAVYLCASSLGRTDTQYFGPGTRLTVL.

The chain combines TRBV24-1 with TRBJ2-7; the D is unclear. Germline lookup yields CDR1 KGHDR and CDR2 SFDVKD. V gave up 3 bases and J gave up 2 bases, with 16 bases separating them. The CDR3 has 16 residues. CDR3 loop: CATSDPADGQPYEQYF. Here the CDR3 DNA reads TGTGCCACCAGTGATCCTGCAGATGGCCAGCCCTACGAGCAGTACTTC.

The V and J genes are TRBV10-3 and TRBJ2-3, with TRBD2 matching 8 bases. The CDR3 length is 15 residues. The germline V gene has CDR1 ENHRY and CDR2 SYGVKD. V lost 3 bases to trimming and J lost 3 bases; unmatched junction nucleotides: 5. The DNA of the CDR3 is TGTGCCATCAGTGATAGGGGCGGGAGGACAGATACGCAGTATTTT. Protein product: CAISDRGGRTDTQYF.

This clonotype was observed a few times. CDR3 bases: TGTGCCAGCAGCCAGGGCGATCGTCAGCCCCAGCATTTT. It translates to CASSQGDRQPQHF. This chain connects TRBV11-2 to TRBJ1-5, with D possibly being TRBD1 (5 bases). Germline-derived CDR1 and CDR2 are SGHAT and FQNNGV. There are 13 residues in the CDR3. The V end lost 5 bases, the J end lost 6 bases, and 11 bases lay between the germline ends.

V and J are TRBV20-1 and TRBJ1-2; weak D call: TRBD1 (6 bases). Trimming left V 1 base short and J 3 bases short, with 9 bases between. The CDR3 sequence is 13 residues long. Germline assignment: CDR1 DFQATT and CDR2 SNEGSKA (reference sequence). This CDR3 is CSARAGGDYGYTF. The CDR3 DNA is TGCAGTGCTAGAGCCGGGGGCGACTATGGCTACACCTTC.

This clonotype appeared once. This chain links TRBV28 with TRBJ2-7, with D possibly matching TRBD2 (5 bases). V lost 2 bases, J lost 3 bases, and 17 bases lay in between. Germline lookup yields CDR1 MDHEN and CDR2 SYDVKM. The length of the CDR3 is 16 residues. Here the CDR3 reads CASSLMRVLFGYEQYF. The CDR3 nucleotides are TGTGCCAGCAGTTTAATGAGGGTCTTATTTGGCTACGAGCAGTACTTC.

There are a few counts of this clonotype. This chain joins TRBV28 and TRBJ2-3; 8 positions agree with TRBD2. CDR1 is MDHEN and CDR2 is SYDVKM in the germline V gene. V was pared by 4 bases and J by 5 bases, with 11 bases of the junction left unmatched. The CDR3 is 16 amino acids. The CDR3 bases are TGTGCCAGCAGTTCCCCGGCGAGCGGGGGAAAAGATACGCAGTATTTT. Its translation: CASSSPASGGKDTQYF.

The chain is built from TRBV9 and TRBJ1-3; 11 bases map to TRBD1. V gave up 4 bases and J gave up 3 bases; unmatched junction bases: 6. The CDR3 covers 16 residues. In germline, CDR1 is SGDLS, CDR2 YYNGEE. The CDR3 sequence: CASSIGTGGGGNTIYF. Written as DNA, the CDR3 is TGTGCCAGCAGCATTGGGACAGGGGGTGGTGGAAACACCATATATTTT.

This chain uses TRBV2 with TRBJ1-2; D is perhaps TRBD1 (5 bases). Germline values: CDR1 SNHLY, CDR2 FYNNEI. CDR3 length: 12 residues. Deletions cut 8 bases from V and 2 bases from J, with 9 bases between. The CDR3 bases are TGTGCCAGCGGAGGGGTCAACTATGGCTACACCTTC. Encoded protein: CASGGVNYGYTF.

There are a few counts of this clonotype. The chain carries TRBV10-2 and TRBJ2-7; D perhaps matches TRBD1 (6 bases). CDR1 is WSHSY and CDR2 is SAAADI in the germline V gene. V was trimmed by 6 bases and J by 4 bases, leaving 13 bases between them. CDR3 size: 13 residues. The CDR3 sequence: CASRRTVFYEQYF. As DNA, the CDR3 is TGCGCCAGCAGACGGACAGTCTTTTACGAGCAGTACTTC.

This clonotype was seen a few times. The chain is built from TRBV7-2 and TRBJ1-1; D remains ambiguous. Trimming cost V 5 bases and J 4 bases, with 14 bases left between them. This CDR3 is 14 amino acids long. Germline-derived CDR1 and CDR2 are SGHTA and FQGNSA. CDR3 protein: CASSETRGRTEAFF. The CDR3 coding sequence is TGTGCCAGCAGCGAAACGCGGGGTCGCACTGAAGCTTTCTTT.

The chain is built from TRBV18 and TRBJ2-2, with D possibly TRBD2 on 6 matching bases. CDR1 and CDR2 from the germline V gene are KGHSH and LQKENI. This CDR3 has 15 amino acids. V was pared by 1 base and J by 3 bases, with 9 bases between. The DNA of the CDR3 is TGTGCCAGCTCACCACGGAGGGCCGACACCGGGGAGCTGTTTTTT. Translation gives CASSPRRADTGELFF.

This CDR3 is CASSYLGLAAYNEQFF. In DNA form, the CDR3 reads TGTGCCAGCAGTTACCTGGGACTAGCGGCTTACAATGAGCAGTTCTTC. The genes are TRBV6-2 or TRBV6-3 and TRBJ2-1, with 11 positions matching TRBD2. Looked up from germline, CDR1 is MNHEY and CDR2 is SVGEGT. Germline trimming cut 2 bases from V and 4 bases from J; bases unmatched to any gene: 4. The CDR3 is made up of 16 amino acids.

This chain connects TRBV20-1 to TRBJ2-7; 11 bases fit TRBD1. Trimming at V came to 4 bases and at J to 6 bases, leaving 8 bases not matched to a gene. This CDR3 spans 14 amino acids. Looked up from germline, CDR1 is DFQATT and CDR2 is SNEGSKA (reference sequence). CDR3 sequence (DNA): TGCAGTGCTATCCGGGACAGGGGGTGGGGCGAGCAGTACTTC. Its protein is CSAIRDRGWGEQYF.

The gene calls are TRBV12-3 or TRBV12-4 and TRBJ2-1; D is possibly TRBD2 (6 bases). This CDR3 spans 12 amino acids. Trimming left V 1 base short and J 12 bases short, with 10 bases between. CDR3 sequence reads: CASSLGAGGQFF. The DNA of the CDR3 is TGTGCCAGCAGTTTAGGCGCCGGGGGGCAGTTCTTC.

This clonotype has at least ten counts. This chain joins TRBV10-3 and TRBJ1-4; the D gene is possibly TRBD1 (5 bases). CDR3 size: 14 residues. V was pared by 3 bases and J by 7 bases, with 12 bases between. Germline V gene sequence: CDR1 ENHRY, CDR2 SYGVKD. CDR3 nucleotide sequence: TGTGCCATCAGTGATGGGACTGGAAGTGAAAAACTGTTTTTT. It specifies CAISDGTGSEKLFF.

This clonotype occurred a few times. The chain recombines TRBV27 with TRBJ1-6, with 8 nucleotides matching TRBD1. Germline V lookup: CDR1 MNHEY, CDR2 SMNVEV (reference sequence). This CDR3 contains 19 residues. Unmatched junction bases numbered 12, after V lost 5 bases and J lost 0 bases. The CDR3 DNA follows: TGTGCCAGCAGTCGATTGGACAGGGCCATAAGCTCCTATAATTCACCCCTCCACTTT. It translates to CASSRLDRAISSYNSPLHF.

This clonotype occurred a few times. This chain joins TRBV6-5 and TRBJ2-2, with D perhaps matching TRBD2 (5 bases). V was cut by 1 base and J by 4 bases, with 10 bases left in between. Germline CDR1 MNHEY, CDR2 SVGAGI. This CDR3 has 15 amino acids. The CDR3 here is CASSYWGVGTGELFF. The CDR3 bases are TGTGCCAGCAGTTACTGGGGAGTGGGCACCGGGGAGCTGTTTTTT.

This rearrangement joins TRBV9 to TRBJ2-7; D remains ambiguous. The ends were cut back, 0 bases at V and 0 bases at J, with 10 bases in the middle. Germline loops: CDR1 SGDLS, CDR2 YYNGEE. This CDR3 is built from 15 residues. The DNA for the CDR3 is TGTGCCAGCAGCGTAGGCCTACCTAACTCCTACGAGCAGTACTTC. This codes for CASSVGLPNSYEQYF. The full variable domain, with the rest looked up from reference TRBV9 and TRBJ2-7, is DSGVTQTPKHLITATGQRVTLRCSPRSGDLSVYWYQQSLDQGLQFLIQYYNGEERAKGNILERFSAQQFPDLHSELNLSSLELGDSALYFCASSVGLPNSYEQYFGPGTRLTVT.

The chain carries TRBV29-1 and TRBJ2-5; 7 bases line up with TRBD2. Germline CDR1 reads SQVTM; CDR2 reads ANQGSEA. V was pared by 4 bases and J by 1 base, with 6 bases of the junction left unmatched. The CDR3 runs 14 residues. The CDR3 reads CSVVGGSSQETQYF. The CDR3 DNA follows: TGCAGCGTTGTAGGCGGGAGTAGCCAAGAGACCCAGTACTTC. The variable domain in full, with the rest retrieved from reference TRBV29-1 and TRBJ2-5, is SAVISQKPSRDICQRGTSLTIQCQVDSQVTMMFWYRQQPGQSLTLIATANQGSEATYESGFVIDKFPISRPNLTFSTLTVSNMSPEDSSIYLCSVVGGSSQETQYFGPGTRLLVL.

CDR3 region: CASSFWTASYEQYF. The DNA for the CDR3 is TGTGCCAGCAGCTTCTGGACAGCCTCCTACGAGCAGTACTTC. The J gene is TRBJ2-7, the V gene TRBV13, with D perhaps TRBD1 (6 bases). CDR1 is PRHDT, CDR2 FYEKMQ, per germline (reference sequence). Deletions cut 3 bases from V and 0 bases from J, with 9 bases between. This CDR3 has 14 residues.

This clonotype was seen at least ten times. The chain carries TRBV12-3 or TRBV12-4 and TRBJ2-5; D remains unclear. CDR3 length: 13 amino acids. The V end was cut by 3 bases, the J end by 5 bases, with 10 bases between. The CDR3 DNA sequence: TGTGCCAGCAGTTTGGGCATGCGCGAGACCCAGTACTTC. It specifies CASSLGMRETQYF.

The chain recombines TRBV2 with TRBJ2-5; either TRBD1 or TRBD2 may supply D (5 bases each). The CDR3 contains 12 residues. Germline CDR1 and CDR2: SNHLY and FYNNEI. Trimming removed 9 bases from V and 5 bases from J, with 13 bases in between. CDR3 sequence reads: CASLQERETQYF. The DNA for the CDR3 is TGTGCCAGTTTACAGGAGCGGGAGACCCAGTACTTC.

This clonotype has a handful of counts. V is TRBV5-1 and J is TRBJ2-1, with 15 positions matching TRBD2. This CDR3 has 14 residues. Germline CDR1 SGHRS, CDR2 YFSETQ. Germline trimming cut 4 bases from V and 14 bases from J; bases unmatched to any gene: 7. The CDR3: CASSPGLAGGPEFF. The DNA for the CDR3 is TGCGCCAGCAGCCCCGGACTAGCGGGAGGGCCTGAGTTCTTC. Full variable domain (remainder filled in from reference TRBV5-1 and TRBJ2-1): KAGVTQTPRYLIKTRGQQVTLSCSPISGHRSVSWYQQTPGQGLQFLFEYFSETQRNKGNFPGRFSGRQFSNSRSEMNVSTLELGDSALYLCASSPGLAGGPEFFGPGTRLTVL.

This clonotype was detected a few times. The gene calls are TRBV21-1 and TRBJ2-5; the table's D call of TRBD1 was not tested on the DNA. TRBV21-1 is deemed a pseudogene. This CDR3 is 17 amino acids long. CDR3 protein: CASSPPRGQGAQKTQYF. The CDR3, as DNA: TGTGCCAGCAGCCCCCCGCGGGGACAGGGGGCGCAAAAGACCCAGTACTTC.

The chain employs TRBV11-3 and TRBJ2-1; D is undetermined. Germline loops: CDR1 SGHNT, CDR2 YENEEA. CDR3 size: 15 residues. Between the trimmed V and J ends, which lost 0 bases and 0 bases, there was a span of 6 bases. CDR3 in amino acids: CASSLDSDSYNEQFF. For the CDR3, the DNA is TGTGCCAGCAGCTTAGACAGTGACTCCTACAATGAGCAGTTCTTC.

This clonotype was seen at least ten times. For the CDR3, the DNA is TGTGCCAGCAGCCGGGGACTAGCTGATGAGCAGTTCTTC. Its protein product is CASSRGLADEQFF. The chain uses TRBV7-3 and TRBJ2-1, with 9 bases matching TRBD2. J lost 8 bases, V lost 5 bases, and 4 bases had no gene match. CDR1 and CDR2 from the germline V gene are SGHTA and FQGTGA. CDR3 length equals 13 residues.

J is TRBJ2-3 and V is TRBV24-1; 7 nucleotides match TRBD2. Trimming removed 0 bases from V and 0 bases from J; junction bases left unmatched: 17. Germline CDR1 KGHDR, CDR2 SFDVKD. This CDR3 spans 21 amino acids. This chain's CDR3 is CATSDLNRHALAALSTDTQYF. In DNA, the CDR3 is TGTGCCACCAGTGATTTGAACAGGCACGCGCTAGCGGCACTTAGCACAGATACGCAGTATTTT.